This record looks at one TCR beta chain sequence and its context. The repertoire was sequenced with immunoSEQ multiplex PCR; TCRdb's copy has only in-frame clones and lacks some. Among 2 million or so clones listed, roughly 96% were seen once. The source of the sample is a study of shared clonotypes between healthy human individuals. The CDR3 contains 15 residues. V was pared by 10 bases and J by 5 bases, with 15 bases of the junction left unmatched. Germline V gene data show CDR1 as MNHEY and CDR2 as SVGAGI. The source material was naive CD4+ T cells sorted from blood. Subset here: CD45RA+ positively selected. The rearrangement uses TRBV6-5 and TRBJ1-1; 8 bases map to TRBD1. This clonotype was sampled from a man younger than 35 in good health. The CDR3: CATRSQTGVKTEAFF. CDR3 DNA: TGTGCCACCCGTTCCCAGACAGGGGTAAAGACTGAAGCTTTCTTT.